This T cell receptor beta chain was sequenced during a study of CD8+ T cells in alopecia areata. The germline gives CDR1 SGHRS, CDR2 YFSETQ. The CDR3 has 14 residues. Trimming shortened V by 2 bases and J by 3 bases, and 10 bases separated the two germline ends. RNA extraction and reverse transcription yielded cDNA as sequencing template. The protocol was immunoSEQ multiplex PCR, while the TCRdb copy is restricted to in-frame clones and leaves out a portion. Altogether over 90,000 clones are present, roughly 53% being singletons, with the ten largest covering about 8.8%. Regarding the study as a whole: Clonality in lesional scalp, especially alopecia totalis/universalis, exceeded that of normal scalp. Patients showed less clear TCR sequence sharing than mice, possibly partly because of HLA diversity.

As regards this clone: Antigen specificity is unknown.

The sequencing sample was made of CD4+ T cells sorted from blood. This TCR was sampled from a human donor in good health. This rearrangement joins TRBV5-1 to TRBJ2-3; possibly TRBD1 or TRBD2 for D (6 bases each). The DNA for the CDR3 is TGCGCCAGCAGCTTACAGGGAGGAACAGATACGCAGTATTTT. This sequence encodes CASSLQGGTDTQYF.